This T cell receptor beta chain was retrieved from a study of shared clonotypes between healthy human individuals. About the research overall: A couple of female and a few male donors aged 18 to 49 were enrolled.

Sequencing used immunoSEQ multiplex PCR; TCRdb keeps in-frame clones, though not all of them. The repertoire has about 2 million clones, 90% to 95% of them found once; the top ten carry more than 0.1%. The CDR3 consists of 14 residues. The germline gives CDR1 GTSNPN, CDR2 SVGIG (reference sequence). Deletions cut 0 bases from V and 7 bases from J, with 15 bases between. This receptor was taken from a young man in good health. This rearrangement joins TRBV30 to TRBJ1-2; D remains unclear. Source material: naive CD4+ T cells sorted from blood. Noted subset: CD45RA+ positively selected. In nucleotides, the CDR3 is TGTGCCTGGAGTGTACTCGGGCAGTTGGGTGGCTACACCTTC. This gives the protein CAWSVLGQLGGYTF.